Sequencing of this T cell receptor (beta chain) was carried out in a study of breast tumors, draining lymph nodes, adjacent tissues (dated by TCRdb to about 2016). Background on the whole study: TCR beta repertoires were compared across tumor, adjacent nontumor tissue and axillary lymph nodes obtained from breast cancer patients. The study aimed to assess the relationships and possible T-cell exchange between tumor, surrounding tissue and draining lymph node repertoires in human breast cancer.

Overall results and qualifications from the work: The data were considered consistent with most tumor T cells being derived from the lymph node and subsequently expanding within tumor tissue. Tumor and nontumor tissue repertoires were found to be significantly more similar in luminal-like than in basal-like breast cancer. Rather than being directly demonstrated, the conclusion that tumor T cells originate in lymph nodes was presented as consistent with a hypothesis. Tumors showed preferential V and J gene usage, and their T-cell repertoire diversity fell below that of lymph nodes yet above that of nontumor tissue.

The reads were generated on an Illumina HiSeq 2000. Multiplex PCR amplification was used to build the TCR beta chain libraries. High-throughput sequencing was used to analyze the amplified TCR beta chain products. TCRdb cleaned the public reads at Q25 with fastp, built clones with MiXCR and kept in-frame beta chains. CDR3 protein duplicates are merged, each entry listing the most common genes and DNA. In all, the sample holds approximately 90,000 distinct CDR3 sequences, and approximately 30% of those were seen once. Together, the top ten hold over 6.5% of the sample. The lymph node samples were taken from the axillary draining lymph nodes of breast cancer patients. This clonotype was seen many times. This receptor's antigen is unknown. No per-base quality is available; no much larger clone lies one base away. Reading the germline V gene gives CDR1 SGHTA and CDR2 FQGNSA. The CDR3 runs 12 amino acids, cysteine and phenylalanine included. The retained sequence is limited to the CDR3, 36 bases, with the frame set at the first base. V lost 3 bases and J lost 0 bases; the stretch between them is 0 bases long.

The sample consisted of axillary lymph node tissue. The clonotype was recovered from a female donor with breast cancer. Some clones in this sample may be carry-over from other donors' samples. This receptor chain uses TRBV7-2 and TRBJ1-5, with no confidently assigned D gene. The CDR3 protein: CASSFSNQPQHF. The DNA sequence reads TGTGCCAGCAGCTTTAGCAATCAGCCCCAGCATTTT.